The rows below give T cell receptor beta chains drawn from one sample of a study of blood T cell repertoires in COVID-19. TCRdb's table, derived via immunoSEQ multiplex PCR, lists solely in-frame clones and lacks some. This repertoire shows more than 85,000 clones, over 70% found once; its top ten account for roughly 4%. Specimen: peripheral blood. The receptors originated from a man aged 55 to 70 with acute or convalescent COVID-19. CDR3s leave out the opening cysteine and the closing phenylalanine or tryptophan.

TRBJ1-2	TRBV7-9	ASSLPTGTNYGYT
TRBJ1-3	TRBV12-3/TRBV12-4	ASSRRSGNTIY
TRBJ2-3	TRBV7-8	ASSTPGLAGGPLVDTQY
TRBJ1-5	TRBV6-5	ASSYSRTANQPQH
TRBJ2-5	TRBV19	ASRKTGQETQY
TRBJ1-4	TRBV7-2	ASSSSAPGTAEKLF
TRBJ2-1	TRBV24-1	ATSDTGTGVREQF
TRBJ2-4	TRBV6-2/TRBV6-3	ASSYAGVVKNIQY
TRBJ1-1	TRBV7-9	ASSPGQSNTEAF
TRBJ1-6	TRBV18	ASSPYQGIDSPLH
TRBJ2-1	TRBV10-1	ASSDSSGSGNEQF
TRBJ2-3	TRBV11-2	ASSSGDTQY
TRBJ1-5	TRBV6-5	ASKGGTQPQH
TRBJ1-1	TRBV30	AWSVRNTEAF
TRBJ2-3	TRBV20-1	SASPEEGRTDTQY
TRBJ2-1	TRBV9	ASSPEGEGFYNEQF
TRBJ1-1	TRBV2	ASSARDTQSNTEAF
TRBJ1-1	TRBV6-5	ASTGAMNTEAF
TRBJ1-2	TRBV28	ASSLLKAASGYT
TRBJ2-2	TRBV11-2	ASSLRGQRGVGGELF
TRBJ2-4	TRBV7-2	ASSMGSTKNIQY
TRBJ1-5	TRBV19	ATRGTGLSNQPQH
TRBJ1-2	TRBV5-1	ASSPYLDRESYT
TRBJ1-2	TRBV6-5	ASRPGQGAVYGYT
TRBJ1-3	TRBV11-3	ASKTGSGNTIY
TRBJ1-5	TRBV7-2	ASSSTGISNQPQH
TRBJ1-6	TRBV12-3/TRBV12-4	ASSHRRGSPLH
TRBJ1-3	TRBV28	ASSPAPWEGVGNTIY
TRBJ2-3	TRBV6-2/TRBV6-3	ASSFAGTSGGKVTDTQY
TRBJ2-2	TRBV7-9	ASSLKSGGTGELF
TRBJ1-1	TRBV5-1	ASSPGAGGNTEAF
TRBJ2-7	TRBV3-1/TRBV3-2	ASSYGTDNEQY
TRBJ2-7	TRBV19	ASSTVGARGISYEQY
TRBJ1-3	TRBV18	ASSPRTGRSSGNTIY
TRBJ2-5	TRBV11-2	ASSSRGFQETQY
TRBJ1-6	TRBV11-2	ASSPGIFNSPLH
TRBJ1-5	TRBV27	ASSFSVYQPQH
TRBJ2-2	TRBV7-2	ASSGGLAGTAGTGELF
TRBJ1-2	TRBV7-8	ASSLVGVDGYT
TRBJ1-1	TRBV4-2	ASSQGGGSNTEAF
TRBJ1-1	TRBV29-1	SANQVENTEAF
TRBJ2-4	TRBV5-1	ASRYGEGGIQY
TRBJ2-1	TRBV10-1	ASSGGGSFNEQF
TRBJ2-5	TRBV7-8	ASSPRLAGGETQY
TRBJ2-3	TRBV5-1	ASSLAGAGTDTQY
TRBJ2-2	TRBV2	AGGVGQGVTGELF
TRBJ2-2	TRBV5-8	ASSIPLAGAFTGELF
TRBJ1-1	TRBV11-2	ASSLGGNTEAF
TRBJ1-4	TRBV7-2	ASSGGGFEKLF
TRBJ1-5	TRBV27	ASRNRIYSNQPQH
TRBJ1-5	TRBV7-6	ASSEGAYSNQPQH